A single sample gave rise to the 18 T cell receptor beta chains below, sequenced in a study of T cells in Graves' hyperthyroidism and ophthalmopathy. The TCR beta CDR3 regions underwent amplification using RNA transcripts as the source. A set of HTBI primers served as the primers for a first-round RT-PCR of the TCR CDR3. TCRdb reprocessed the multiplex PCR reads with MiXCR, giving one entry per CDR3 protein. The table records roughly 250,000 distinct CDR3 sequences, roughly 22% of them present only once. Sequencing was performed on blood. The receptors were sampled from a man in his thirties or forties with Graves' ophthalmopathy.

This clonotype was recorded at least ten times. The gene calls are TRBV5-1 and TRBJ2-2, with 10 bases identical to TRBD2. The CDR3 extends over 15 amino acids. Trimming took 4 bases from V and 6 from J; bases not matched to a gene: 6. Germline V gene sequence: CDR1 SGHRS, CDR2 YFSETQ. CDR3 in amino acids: CASSPTSGYAGELFF. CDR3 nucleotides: TGCGCCAGCAGCCCGACTAGCGGGTACGCCGGGGAGCTGTTTTTT. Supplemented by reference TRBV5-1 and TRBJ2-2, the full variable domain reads KAGVTQTPRYLIKTRGQQVTLSCSPISGHRSVSWYQQTPGQGLQFLFEYFSETQRNKGNFPGRFSGRQFSNSRSEMNVSTLELGDSALYLCASSPTSGYAGELFFGEGSRLTVL.

The CDR3 reads CASAGGGNTEAFF. As DNA, the CDR3 is TGTGCTAGTGCAGGAGGAGGGAACACTGAAGCTTTCTTT. The chain employs TRBV12-5 and TRBJ1-1; D call uncertain. Germline CDR1 is LGHNT and CDR2 is FRNRAP. This CDR3 comprises 13 residues. V was clipped by 7 bases and J by 1 base, with 10 bases between them.

The CDR3, as DNA: TGCGCCAGCAGCCAAGGGGGCCCCGGAGATAGCGGGAGCTACAATGAGCAGTTCTTC. This gives the protein CASSQGGPGDSGSYNEQFF. This chain joins TRBV4-1 and TRBJ2-1, with TRBD2 matching over 9 bases. Germline CDR1 and CDR2: MGHRA and YSYEKL. The CDR3 sequence is 19 residues long. With V trimmed by 1 base and J by 3 bases, 13 bases remained unmatched.

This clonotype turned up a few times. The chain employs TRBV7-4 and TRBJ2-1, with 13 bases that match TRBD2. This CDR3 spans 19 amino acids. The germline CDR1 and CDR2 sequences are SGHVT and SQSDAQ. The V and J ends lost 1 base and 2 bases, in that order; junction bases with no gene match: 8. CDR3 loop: CASSLVLAGGFRAYNEQFF. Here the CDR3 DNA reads TGTGCCAGCAGCTTAGTACTAGCGGGGGGGTTTAGGGCCTACAATGAGCAGTTCTTC.

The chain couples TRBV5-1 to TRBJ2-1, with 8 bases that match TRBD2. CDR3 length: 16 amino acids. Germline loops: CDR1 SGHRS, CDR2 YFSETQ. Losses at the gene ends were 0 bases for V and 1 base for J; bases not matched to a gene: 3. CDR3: CASSLASGSSYNEQFF. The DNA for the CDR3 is TGCGCCAGCAGCTTGGCCAGCGGGAGTTCCTACAATGAGCAGTTCTTC.

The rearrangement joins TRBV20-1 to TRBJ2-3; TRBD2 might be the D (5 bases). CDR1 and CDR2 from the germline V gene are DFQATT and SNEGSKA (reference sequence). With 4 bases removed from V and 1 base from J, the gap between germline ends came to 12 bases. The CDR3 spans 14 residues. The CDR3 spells CSATEVFGTDTQYF. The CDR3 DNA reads TGCAGTGCTACGGAGGTATTTGGCACAGATACGCAGTATTTT.

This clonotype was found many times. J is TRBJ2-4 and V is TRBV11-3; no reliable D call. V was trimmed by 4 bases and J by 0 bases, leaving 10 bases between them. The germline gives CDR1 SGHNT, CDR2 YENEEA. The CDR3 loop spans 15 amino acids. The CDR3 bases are TGTGCCAGCAGCTCGGGTCGACTAGCCAAAAACATTCAGTACTTC. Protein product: CASSSGRLAKNIQYF.

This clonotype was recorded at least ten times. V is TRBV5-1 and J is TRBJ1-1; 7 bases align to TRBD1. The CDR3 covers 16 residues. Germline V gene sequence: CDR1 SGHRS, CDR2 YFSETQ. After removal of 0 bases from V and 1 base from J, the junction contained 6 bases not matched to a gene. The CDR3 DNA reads TGCGCCAGCAGCTTGGTACAGGGGTTCAGGAACACTGAAGCTTTCTTT. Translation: CASSLVQGFRNTEAFF.

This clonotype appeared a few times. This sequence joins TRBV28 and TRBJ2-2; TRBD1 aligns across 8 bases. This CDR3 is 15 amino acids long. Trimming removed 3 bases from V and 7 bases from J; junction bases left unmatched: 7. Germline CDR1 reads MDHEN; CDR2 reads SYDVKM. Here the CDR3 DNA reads TGTGCCAGCAGTTTGCCACCAGGGGGCCACGGGGAGCTGTTTTTT. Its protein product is CASSLPPGGHGELFF.

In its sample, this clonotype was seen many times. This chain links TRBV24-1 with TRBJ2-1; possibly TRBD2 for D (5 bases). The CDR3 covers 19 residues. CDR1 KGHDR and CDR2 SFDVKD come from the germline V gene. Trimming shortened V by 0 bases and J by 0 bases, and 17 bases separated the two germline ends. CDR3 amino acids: CATSDLGSSGQGSYNEQFF. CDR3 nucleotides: TGTGCCACCAGTGATTTGGGATCCAGCGGTCAAGGCTCCTACAATGAGCAGTTCTTC.

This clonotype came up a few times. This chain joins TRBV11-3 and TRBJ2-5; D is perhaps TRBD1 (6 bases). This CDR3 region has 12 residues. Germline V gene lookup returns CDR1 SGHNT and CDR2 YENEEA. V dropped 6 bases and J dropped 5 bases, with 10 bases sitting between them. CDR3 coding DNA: TGTGCCAGCAGACAGGGTTTCGAGACCCAGTACTTC. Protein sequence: CASRQGFETQYF.

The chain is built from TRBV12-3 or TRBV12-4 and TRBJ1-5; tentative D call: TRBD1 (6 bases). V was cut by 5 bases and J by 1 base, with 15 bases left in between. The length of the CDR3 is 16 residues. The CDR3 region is CASSTSTGLSNQPQHF. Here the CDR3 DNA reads TGTGCCAGCAGTACATCTACAGGGCTGAGCAATCAGCCCCAGCATTTT.

The CDR3 DNA is TGTGCCACCAGTGATGTACAACGGGACAACACAGATACGCAGTATTTT. Amino acids: CATSDVQRDNTDTQYF. The chain has TRBV24-1 and TRBJ2-3; TRBD1 might be the D (6 bases). The CDR3 runs to 16 residues. Trimming took 3 bases from V and 2 from J, leaving 14 bases between them. The germline gives CDR1 KGHDR, CDR2 SFDVKD.

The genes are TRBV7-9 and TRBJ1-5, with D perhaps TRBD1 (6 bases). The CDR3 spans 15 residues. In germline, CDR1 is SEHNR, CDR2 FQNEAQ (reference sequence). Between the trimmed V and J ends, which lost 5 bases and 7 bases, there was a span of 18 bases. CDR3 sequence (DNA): TGTGCCAGCAGCCTGACGGGGGGGGGGCACCAGCCCCAGCATTTT. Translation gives CASSLTGGGHQPQHF. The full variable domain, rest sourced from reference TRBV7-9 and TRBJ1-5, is DTGVSQNPRHKITKRGQNVTFRCDPISEHNRLYWYRQTLGQGPEFLTYFQNEAQLEKSRLLSDRFSAERPKGSFSTLEIQRTEQGDSAMYLCASSLTGGGHQPQHFGDGTRLSIL.

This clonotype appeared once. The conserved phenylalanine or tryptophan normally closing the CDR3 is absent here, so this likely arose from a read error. The CDR3 spells CASSSRGEETQYL. The CDR3 bases are TGTGCCAGCAGTTCCAGGGGAGAAGAGACCCAGTACCTC. The V and J genes are TRBV6-5 and TRBJ2-5, with TRBD1 as a possible D gene (6 bases). V was trimmed by 4 bases and J by 3 bases, leaving 9 bases between them. The germline gives CDR1 MNHEY, CDR2 SVGAGI. The CDR3 consists of 13 residues.

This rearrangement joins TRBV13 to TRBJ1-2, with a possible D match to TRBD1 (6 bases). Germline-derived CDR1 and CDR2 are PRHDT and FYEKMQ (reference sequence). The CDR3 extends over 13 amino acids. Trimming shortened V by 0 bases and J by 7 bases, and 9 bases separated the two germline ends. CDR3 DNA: TGTGCCAGCAGCTTAGGAGGGGGTGGTGGCTACACCTTC. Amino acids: CASSLGGGGGYTF.

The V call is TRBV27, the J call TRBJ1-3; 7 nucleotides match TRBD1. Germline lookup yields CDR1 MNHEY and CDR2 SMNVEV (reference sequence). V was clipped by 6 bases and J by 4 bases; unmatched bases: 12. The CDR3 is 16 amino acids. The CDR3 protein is CASSPRGISGGNTIYF. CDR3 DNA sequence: TGTGCCAGCAGCCCCAGGGGGATCTCTGGCGGAAACACCATATATTTT.

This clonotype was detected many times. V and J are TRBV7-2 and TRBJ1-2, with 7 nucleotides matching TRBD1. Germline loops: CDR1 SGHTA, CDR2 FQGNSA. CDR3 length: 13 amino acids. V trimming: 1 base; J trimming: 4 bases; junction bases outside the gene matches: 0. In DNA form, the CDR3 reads TGTGCCAGCAGCTTAGAGGGGGCCTATGGCTACACCTTC. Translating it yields CASSLEGAYGYTF.